This is a list of T cell receptor beta chains from one sample in a study of memory CD4+ T cells and cytomegalovirus serostatus. Profiling relied on immunoSEQ multiplex PCR, and the TCRdb table lists in-frame clones only, not all of them. The repertoire consists of 40,000 to 60,000 clones, with around four fifths occurring once and the leading ten covering approximately 0.78%. The sequenced sample consisted of memory CD4+ T cells from blood. These receptors were obtained from an adult in good health and CMV-seronegative. Each CDR3 is given with its conserved first and last residue. The D gene is left open where the match is weak. A row's size may be missing; if present it is once, few, many or a size class.

>TRBV6-5|-|-|TRBJ1-2
TGTGCCAGCAGTCCCGCCGGCAGGGGTTATGGCTACACCTTC
CASSPAGRGYGYTF
>TRBV6-4|TRBD1|-|TRBJ1-1
TGTGCCAGCAGTGATACCCACGCTAGGGGGCGGACTGAAGCTTTCTTT
CASSDTHARGRTEAFF
>TRBV11-2|-|few|TRBJ1-1
TGTGCCAGCAGCCCAGGTATCCGGTCGGGGGCTTTCTTT
CASSPGIRSGAFF
>TRBV18|TRBD1|-|TRBJ1-2
TGTGCCAGCTCACTGTTGGGACAGGCCGGCTACACCTTC
CASSLLGQAGYTF
>TRBV5-1|-|-|TRBJ2-7
TGCGCCAGCAGCTTGGTAAGGGATGGCGAGCAGTACTTC
CASSLVRDGEQYF
>TRBV5-6|-|once|TRBJ1-4
TGTGCCAGCAGCTTCAGAACAGGGCTGATTAATGAAAAACTGTTTTTT
CASSFRTGLINEKLFF
>TRBV5-1|TRBD2|-|TRBJ2-1
TGCGCCAGCAGCTTCTCAGCGGGGGGGAGCTTAGGGAATGAGCAGTTCTTC
CASSFSAGGSLGNEQFF
>TRBV5-4|-|-|TRBJ2-5
TGTGCCAGCAGCAGCCCCAAGTCCCGGGAGACCCAGTACTTC
CASSSPKSRETQYF
>TRBV6-5|-|-|TRBJ2-1
TGTGCCAGCAGCTTAAGCGGTCTCTCCTACAATGAGCAGTTCTTC
CASSLSGLSYNEQFF
>TRBV6-1|TRBD1|-|TRBJ1-1
TGTGCCAGCACTCTGGGGGTGACAGGGGACGCTTTCTTT
CASTLGVTGDAFF
>TRBV6-5|-|few|TRBJ1-5
TGTGCCAGCAGTTACTCTCAGGTAGGGGGTCAGCCCCAGCATTTT
CASSYSQVGGQPQHF
>TRBV19|-|-|TRBJ2-7
TGTGCCAGTAGTATGGGACGGGTGGGCGAGCAGTACTTC
CASSMGRVGEQYF
>TRBV2|-|-|TRBJ2-2
TGTGCCAGCACTCTCCGCGGCGGGGACACCGGGGAGCTGTTTTTT
CASTLRGGDTGELFF
>TRBV2|TRBD1|-|TRBJ2-7
TGTGCCAGCAGAGCCACAGGGGGCTACGAGCAGTACTTC
CASRATGGYEQYF
>TRBV14|TRBD2|-|TRBJ2-1
TGTGCCAGCAGCCAAGACAGGGGACTAGCGGGTCTAGCTCACAATGAGCAGTTCTTC
CASSQDRGLAGLAHNEQFF
>TRBV5-1|-|-|TRBJ1-5
TGCGCCAGCAGCTTGGCGGGGGGCAATCAGCCCCAGCATTTT
CASSLAGGNQPQHF
>TRBV27|-|once|TRBJ2-4
TGTGCCAGCAGTTTGGAGAGTGGAAACATTCAGTACTTC
CASSLESGNIQYF
>TRBV11-2|-|few|TRBJ1-1
TGTGCCAGCAGCCCAAACCCAGCGAGGACTGAAGCTTTCTTT
CASSPNPARTEAFF
>TRBV5-4|-|-|TRBJ2-3
TGTGCCAGCAGCCGCAGCGGATCAGATACGCAGTATTTT
CASSRSGSDTQYF
>TRBV6-1|-|-|TRBJ1-6
TGTGCCAGCAGTGGAAGCTCCTATAATTCACCCCTCCACTTT
CASSGSSYNSPLHF
>TRBV9|-|-|TRBJ1-2
TGTGCCAGCAGCGTAGTCAGCAACAGGGTATCGCCGACCGGGGGCTACACCTTC
CASSVVSNRVSPTGGYTF
>TRBV7-2|-|-|TRBJ1-1
TGTGCCAGCAGGGGGGGCGTAGGTCACACTGAAGCTTTCTTT
CASRGGVGHTEAFF
>TRBV2|-|-|TRBJ2-7
TGTGCCAGCAGTGGGGGGAGGCGCCCCGGGCGGGAGCAGTACTTC
CASSGGRRPGREQYF
>TRBV29-1|-|-|TRBJ1-2
TGCAGCGTGGAGGGACCAGGTGATAACTATGGCTACACCTTC
CSVEGPGDNYGYTF
>TRBV29-1|TRBD2|few|TRBJ2-3
TGCAGCGTTGGCGGGAGAGGTTCAGATACGCAGTATTTT
CSVGGRGSDTQYF
>TRBV30|-|-|TRBJ2-7
TGTGCCTGGAGTTATAAGGGGAACGAGCAGTACTTC
CAWSYKGNEQYF
>TRBV30|TRBD2|-|TRBJ2-3
TGTGCCTGGAGTGTACTAGCGGGGAGCACAGATACGCAGTATTTT
CAWSVLAGSTDTQYF
>TRBV6-1|-|-|TRBJ2-7
TGTGCCAGCATGTGGGCCCAGAGCTCCTACGAGCAGTACTTC
CASMWAQSSYEQYF
>TRBV7-9|-|-|TRBJ2-2
TGTGCCAGCAGCCCTACTACCTACTACACCGGGGAGCTGTTTTTT
CASSPTTYYTGELFF
>TRBV4-1|TRBD1|few|TRBJ1-2
TGCGCCAGCAGCCAACCGGGACAGCCGAAGGATGGCTACACCTTC
CASSQPGQPKDGYTF
>TRBV20-1|-|once|TRBJ2-7
TGCAGTGGGGGAGACTACGAGCAGTACTTC
CSGGDYEQYF
>TRBV28|-|few|TRBJ2-1
TGTGCCAGTAACCTAGGGGGCTCCTACAATGAGCAGTTCTTC
CASNLGGSYNEQFF
>TRBV7-9|-|-|TRBJ2-7
TGTGCCAGCAGCTTAGGCGGCCCGACAGGCGGGGAGCAGTACTTC
CASSLGGPTGGEQYF
>TRBV5-1|-|-|TRBJ1-1
TGCGCCAGCAGCCGCCGACAGGAGGGAGGAACTGAAGCTTTCTTT
CASSRRQEGGTEAFF
>TRBV27|-|-|TRBJ2-7
TGTGCCAGCGGCTGGTACGAGCAGTACTTC
CASGWYEQYF
>TRBV12-5|-|-|TRBJ2-3
TGTGCTAGTGCTCGAGGGGCTAGCGTAGACACAGATACGCAGTATTTT
CASARGASVDTDTQYF
>TRBV7-8|-|-|TRBJ1-1
TGTGCCAGCAGCTCAAGGGAGGGCTCGGTGAACACTGAAGCTTTCTTT
CASSSREGSVNTEAFF
>TRBV6-6|-|-|TRBJ2-7
TGTGCCAGCAGTGCCAGATCAGGGAGTGCCTACGAGCAGTACTTC
CASSARSGSAYEQYF
>TRBV28|-|medium-sized|TRBJ1-1
TGTGCCAGCAGTCCCGCCCGGGGCATGAACACTGAAGCTTTCTTT
CASSPARGMNTEAFF
>TRBV5-4|-|-|TRBJ1-3
TGTGCCAGCCGTGATGGGGGGGTCTCTGGAAACACCATATATTTT
CASRDGGVSGNTIYF
>TRBV13|-|-|TRBJ1-5
TGTGCCAGCAGCTTAGACAAGAGCCAGCCCCAGCATTTT
CASSLDKSQPQHF
>TRBV21-1|-|-|TRBJ2-2
TGTGCCAGCAGCCGACACCAGGAGGCCGGGGAGCTGTTTTTT
CASSRHQEAGELFF
>TRBV5-5|TRBD1|once|TRBJ1-6
TGTGCCAGCAGCTTGGTAGCAGGGGGAAATTCACCCCTCCACTTT
CASSLVAGGNSPLHF
>TRBV5-1|TRBD1|-|TRBJ2-1
TGCGCCAGCAGCTTGGCGACAGGGCGCTCCTACAATGAGCAGTTCTTC
CASSLATGRSYNEQFF
>TRBV18|TRBD1|-|TRBJ2-5
TGTGCCAGCTCACCAGGACAGGGTGGGCAGACCCAGTACTTC
CASSPGQGGQTQYF
>TRBV28|-|-|TRBJ1-1
-
CASSLVAGGSFF
>TRBV6-1|-|-|TRBJ1-2
TGTGCCAGCAGGCCTGGACGTAACTATGGCTACACCTTC
CASRPGRNYGYTF